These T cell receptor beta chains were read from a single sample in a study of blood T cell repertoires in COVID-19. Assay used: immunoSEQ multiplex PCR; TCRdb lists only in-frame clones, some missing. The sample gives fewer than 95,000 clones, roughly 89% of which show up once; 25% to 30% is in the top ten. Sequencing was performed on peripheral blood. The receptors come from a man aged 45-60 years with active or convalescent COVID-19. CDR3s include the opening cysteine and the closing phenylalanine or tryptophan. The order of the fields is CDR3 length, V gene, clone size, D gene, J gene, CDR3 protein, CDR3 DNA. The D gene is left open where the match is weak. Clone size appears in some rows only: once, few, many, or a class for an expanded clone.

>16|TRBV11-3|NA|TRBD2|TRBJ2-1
CASSLGLAGGYNEQFF
TGTGCCAGCAGCTTAGGACTAGCGGGGGGATACAATGAGCAGTTCTTC
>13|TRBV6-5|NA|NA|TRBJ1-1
CASSVQMNTEAFF
TGTGCCAGCAGCGTTCAGATGAACACTGAAGCTTTCTTT
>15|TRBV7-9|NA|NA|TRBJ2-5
CASSLFPSAQETQYF
TGTGCCAGCAGCTTATTCCCTAGCGCACAAGAGACCCAGTACTTC
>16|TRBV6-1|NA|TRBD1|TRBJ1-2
CASSARQGAVEHGYTF
TGTGCCAGCAGTGCCCGACAGGGGGCTGTAGAGCATGGCTACACCTTC
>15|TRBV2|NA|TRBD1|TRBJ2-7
CASRVGQGFYYEQYF
TGTGCCAGCAGAGTGGGACAGGGGTTCTACTACGAGCAGTACTTC
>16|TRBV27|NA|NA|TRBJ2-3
CASSLTPTGPGDTQYF
TGTGCCAGCAGTTTAACCCCGACTGGCCCGGGAGATACGCAGTATTTT
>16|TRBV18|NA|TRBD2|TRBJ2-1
CASSPETSGYYNEQFF
TGTGCCAGCTCACCCGAGACTAGCGGGTATTACAATGAGCAGTTCTTC
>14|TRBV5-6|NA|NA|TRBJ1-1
CASSLWSVQTEAFF
TGTGCCAGCAGCTTGTGGTCAGTTCAGACTGAAGCTTTCTTT
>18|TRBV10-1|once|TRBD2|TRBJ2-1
CASSDGTSGGYSYNEQFF
TGCGCCAGCAGTGACGGGACTAGCGGGGGGTACTCCTACAATGAGCAGTTCTTC
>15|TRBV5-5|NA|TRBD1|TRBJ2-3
CASSTGTGDTDTQYF
TGTGCCAGCAGCACAGGGACAGGGGATACGGATACGCAGTATTTT
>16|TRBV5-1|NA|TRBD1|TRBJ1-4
CASSLVSGTEDEKLFF
TGCGCCAGCAGCTTGGTTTCCGGGACAGAAGATGAAAAACTGTTTTTT
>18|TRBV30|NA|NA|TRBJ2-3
CAWSVSQGWASSTDTQYF
TGTGCCTGGAGTGTTTCCCAGGGATGGGCCTCTAGCACAGATACGCAGTATTTT
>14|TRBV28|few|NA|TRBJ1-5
CASSFLADNQPQHF
TGTGCCAGCAGTTTTCTGGCAGACAATCAGCCCCAGCATTTT
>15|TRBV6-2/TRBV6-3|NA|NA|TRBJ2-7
CASSPNSGSSHEQYF
TGTGCCAGCAGTCCAAATAGCGGATCCTCCCACGAGCAGTACTTC
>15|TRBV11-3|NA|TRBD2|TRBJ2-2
CASSPTSGGAGELFF
TGTGCCAGCAGCCCCACTAGCGGGGGGGCCGGGGAGCTGTTTTTT
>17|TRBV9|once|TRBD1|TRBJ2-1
CASSVGVGGTGRDEQFF
TGTGCCAGCAGCGTAGGGGTCGGGGGGACAGGGAGGGATGAGCAGTTCTTC
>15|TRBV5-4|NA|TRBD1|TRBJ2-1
CASSLAPGQGNEQFF
TGTGCCAGCAGCTTGGCCCCGGGACAGGGGAATGAGCAGTTCTTC
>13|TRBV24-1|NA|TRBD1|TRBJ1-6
CATSDRQGSPLHF
TGTGCCACCAGTGATCGACAGGGCTCACCCCTCCACTTT